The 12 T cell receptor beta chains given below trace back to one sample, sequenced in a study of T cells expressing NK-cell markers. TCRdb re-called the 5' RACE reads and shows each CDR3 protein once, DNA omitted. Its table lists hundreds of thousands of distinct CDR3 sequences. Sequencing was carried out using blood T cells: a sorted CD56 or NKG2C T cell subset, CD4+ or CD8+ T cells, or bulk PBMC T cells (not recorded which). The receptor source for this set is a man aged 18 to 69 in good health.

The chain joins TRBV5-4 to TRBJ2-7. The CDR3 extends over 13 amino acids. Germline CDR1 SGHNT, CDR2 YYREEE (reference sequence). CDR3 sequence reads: CASSLGTNYEQYF.

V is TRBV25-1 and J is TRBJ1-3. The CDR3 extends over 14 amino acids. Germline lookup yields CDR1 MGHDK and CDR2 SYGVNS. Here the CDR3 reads CASSEKGSGNTIYF.

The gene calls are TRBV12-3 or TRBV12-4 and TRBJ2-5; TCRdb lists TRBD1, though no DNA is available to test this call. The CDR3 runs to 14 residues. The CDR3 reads CASRTTGGLGTQYF.

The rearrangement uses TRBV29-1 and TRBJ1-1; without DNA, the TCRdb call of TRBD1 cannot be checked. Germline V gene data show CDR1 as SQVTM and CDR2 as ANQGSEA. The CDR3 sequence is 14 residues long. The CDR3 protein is CSVEDTRLTPEAFF.

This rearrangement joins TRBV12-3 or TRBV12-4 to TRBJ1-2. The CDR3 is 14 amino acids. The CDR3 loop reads CASSSQDGFRGYTF.

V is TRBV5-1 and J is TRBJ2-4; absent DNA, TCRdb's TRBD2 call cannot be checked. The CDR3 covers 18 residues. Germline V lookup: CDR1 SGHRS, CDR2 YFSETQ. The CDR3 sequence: CASSAGLAGGRLRDIQYF. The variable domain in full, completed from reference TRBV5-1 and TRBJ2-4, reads KAGVTQTPRYLIKTRGQQVTLSCSPISGHRSVSWYQQTPGQGLQFLFEYFSETQRNKGNFPGRFSGRQFSNSRSEMNVSTLELGDSALYLCASSAGLAGGRLRDIQYFGAGTRLSVL.

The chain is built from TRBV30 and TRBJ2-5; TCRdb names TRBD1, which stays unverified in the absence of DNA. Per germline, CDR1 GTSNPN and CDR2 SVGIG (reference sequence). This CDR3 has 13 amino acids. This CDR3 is CAWSHRAQETQYF.

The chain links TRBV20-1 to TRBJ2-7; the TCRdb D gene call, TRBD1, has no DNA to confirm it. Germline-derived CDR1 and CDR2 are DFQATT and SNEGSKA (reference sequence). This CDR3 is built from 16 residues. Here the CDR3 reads CSALSPPGQGTYEQYF.

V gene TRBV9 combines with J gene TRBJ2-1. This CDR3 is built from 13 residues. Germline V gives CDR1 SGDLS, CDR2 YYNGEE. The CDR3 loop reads CASSTRLYNEQFF.

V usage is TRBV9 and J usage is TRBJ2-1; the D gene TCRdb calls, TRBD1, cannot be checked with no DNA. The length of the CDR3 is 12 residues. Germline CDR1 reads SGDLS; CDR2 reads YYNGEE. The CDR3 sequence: CASSPEWTEQFF. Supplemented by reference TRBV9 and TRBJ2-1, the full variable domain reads DSGVTQTPKHLITATGQRVTLRCSPRSGDLSVYWYQQSLDQGLQFLIQYYNGEERAKGNILERFSAQQFPDLHSELNLSSLELGDSALYFCASSPEWTEQFFGPGTRLTVL.

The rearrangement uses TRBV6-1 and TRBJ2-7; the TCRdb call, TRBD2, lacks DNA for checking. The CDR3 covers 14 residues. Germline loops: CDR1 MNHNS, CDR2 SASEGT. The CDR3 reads CASSPGLALDEQYF.

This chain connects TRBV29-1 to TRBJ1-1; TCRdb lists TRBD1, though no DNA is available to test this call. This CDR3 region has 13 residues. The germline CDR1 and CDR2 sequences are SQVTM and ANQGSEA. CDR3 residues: CSVYSGGRTEAFF.